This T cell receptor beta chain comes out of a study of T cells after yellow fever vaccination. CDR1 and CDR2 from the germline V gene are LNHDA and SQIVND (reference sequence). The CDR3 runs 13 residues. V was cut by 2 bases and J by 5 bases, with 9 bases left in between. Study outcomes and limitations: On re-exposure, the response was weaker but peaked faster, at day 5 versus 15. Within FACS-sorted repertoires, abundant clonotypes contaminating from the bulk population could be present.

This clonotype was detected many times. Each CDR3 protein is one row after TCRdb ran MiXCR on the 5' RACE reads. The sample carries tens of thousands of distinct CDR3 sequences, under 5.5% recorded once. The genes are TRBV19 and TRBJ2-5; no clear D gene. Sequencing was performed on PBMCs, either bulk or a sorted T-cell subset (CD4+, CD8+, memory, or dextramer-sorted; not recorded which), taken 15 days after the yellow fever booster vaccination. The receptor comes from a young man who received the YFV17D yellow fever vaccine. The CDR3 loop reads CASSITGYETQYF. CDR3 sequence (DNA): TGTGCCAGTAGTATAACCGGGTATGAGACCCAGTACTTC.